Listed below are T cell receptor beta chains from one sample, sequenced in a study of T cell responses to AZD1222 COVID-19 vaccine. This table comes from immunoSEQ multiplex PCR, and its TCRdb copy is limited to in-frame clones, with some not included. The data show 150,000 to 200,000 clones, with around 94% seen just once and over 1% held by the top ten. This sample comprised peripheral blood, obtained on day 0 of AZD1222 vaccination. Receptor source: an adult in good health. The conserved cysteine and the conserved F or W are not part of the CDR3 here. Each record gives: CDR3 protein, D gene, V gene, J gene. D genes are given only for firm matches.

CDR3aa: ASSPRDYEQY; d_gene: .; v_gene: TRBV28; j_gene: TRBJ2-7
CDR3aa: ATSRERRTNNEQF; d_gene: .; v_gene: TRBV15; j_gene: TRBJ2-1
CDR3aa: ASSLLSSGSYEQY; d_gene: TRBD2; v_gene: TRBV5-8; j_gene: TRBJ2-7
CDR3aa: ASSAPPPDTGELF; d_gene: .; v_gene: TRBV2; j_gene: TRBJ2-2
CDR3aa: ASSAGANTEAF; d_gene: .; v_gene: TRBV2; j_gene: TRBJ1-1
CDR3aa: ASSPLTPRGGTGELF; d_gene: .; v_gene: TRBV18; j_gene: TRBJ2-2
CDR3aa: ASSISTVHFPEKLF; d_gene: .; v_gene: TRBV19; j_gene: TRBJ1-4
CDR3aa: ATSARRGQANQPQH; d_gene: .; v_gene: TRBV24-1; j_gene: TRBJ1-5
CDR3aa: ASSPGDGNMNTEAF; d_gene: .; v_gene: TRBV2; j_gene: TRBJ1-1
CDR3aa: AISGQRYEQY; d_gene: TRBD1; v_gene: TRBV28; j_gene: TRBJ2-7
CDR3aa: ASSQDALAINEQF; d_gene: .; v_gene: TRBV14; j_gene: TRBJ2-1
CDR3aa: ASSRQAPQY; d_gene: .; v_gene: TRBV2; j_gene: TRBJ2-3
CDR3aa: ASSILEETQY; d_gene: .; v_gene: TRBV2; j_gene: TRBJ2-5
CDR3aa: ASILAGGGDTQY; d_gene: TRBD2; v_gene: TRBV6-5; j_gene: TRBJ2-3
CDR3aa: ASSPPTVTGELF; d_gene: .; v_gene: TRBV18; j_gene: TRBJ2-2
CDR3aa: ASSYSMVRLNQPQH; d_gene: .; v_gene: TRBV6-2/TRBV6-3; j_gene: TRBJ1-5
CDR3aa: ASSSSGGNTEAF; d_gene: .; v_gene: TRBV5-1; j_gene: TRBJ1-1
CDR3aa: ASSTPLAGANTGELF; d_gene: .; v_gene: TRBV9; j_gene: TRBJ2-2
CDR3aa: ASSEDGQRSYGYT; d_gene: .; v_gene: TRBV6-1; j_gene: TRBJ1-2
CDR3aa: ASSEFGGPSEAF; d_gene: .; v_gene: TRBV25-1; j_gene: TRBJ1-1
CDR3aa: ASSGAGQETQY; d_gene: .; v_gene: TRBV5-1; j_gene: TRBJ2-5
CDR3aa: ASSLIPGDPPQH; d_gene: .; v_gene: TRBV5-1; j_gene: TRBJ1-5
CDR3aa: ASSVADGGTGTGELF; d_gene: .; v_gene: TRBV9; j_gene: TRBJ2-2
CDR3aa: ASSLVAGSSGANVLT; d_gene: .; v_gene: TRBV5-1; j_gene: TRBJ2-6
CDR3aa: ASSVVLGGDTQY; d_gene: .; v_gene: TRBV9; j_gene: TRBJ2-3
CDR3aa: ASSSGTSGEQY; d_gene: .; v_gene: TRBV7-2; j_gene: TRBJ2-7
CDR3aa: ASRRGDISNQPQH; d_gene: .; v_gene: TRBV2; j_gene: TRBJ1-5
CDR3aa: ASSPDNSPLH; d_gene: .; v_gene: TRBV18; j_gene: TRBJ1-6
CDR3aa: ASSLGDRAYQPQH; d_gene: TRBD1; v_gene: TRBV7-8; j_gene: TRBJ1-5